These 20 T cell receptor beta chains originate from one sample sequenced in a study of blood T cells in healthy people across ages. Sample-barcoded 5' priming and a J-beta primer mix drove a second PCR of roughly 6 to 12 cycles. TCRdb re-derived calls from the 5' RACE reads in MiXCR, one entry per CDR3 protein. The data hold almost 800,000 distinct CDR3 sequences, with roughly 60% observed a single time. Sample: blood. These receptors were collected from a man aged 25 to 40 in good health.

The chain employs TRBV9 and TRBJ2-5; no reliable D call. The J call may be faulty, since TRBJ2-7 better matches the DNA end. CDR1 is SGDLS and CDR2 is YYNGEE in the germline V gene. The CDR3 is 13 amino acids. The CDR3 sequence: CASSVGLLDEQYF. The CDR3 region has the DNA TGTGCCAGCAGCGTAGGACTCTTGGACGAGCAGTACTTC.

The gene calls are TRBV24-1 and TRBJ2-5, with 10 bases aligning to TRBD1. The tail of the sequence fits TRBJ2-7 better, so the J call may be wrong. The germline V gene encodes CDR1 KGHDR and CDR2 SFDVKD. The CDR3 has 15 amino acids. The CDR3 loop is CATSDSGQGNYEQYF. The CDR3 DNA reads as TGTGCCACCAGTGATTCGGGACAGGGGAACTACGAGCAGTACTTC.

The rearrangement links TRBV20-1 to TRBJ1-5, with D possibly matching TRBD1 (6 bases). The CDR3 consists of 15 residues. V was pared by 3 bases and J by 3 bases, with 15 bases between. Germline V CDR1 and CDR2: DFQATT, SNEGSKA (reference sequence). CDR3 sequence: CSASQGAGDNQPQHF. CDR3 DNA sequence: TGCAGTGCTAGCCAAGGGGCAGGGGACAATCAGCCCCAGCATTTT.

The chain carries TRBV11-1 and TRBJ2-1; TRBD2 agrees at 10 bases. Per germline, CDR1 SGHAT and CDR2 FQDESV (reference sequence). The CDR3 runs 18 residues. V gave up 4 bases and J gave up 9 bases; unmatched junction bases: 18. As DNA, the CDR3 is TGTGCCAGCAGCTCTAGACATACCCTAGCGGGAGCGTCCGTTGAGCAGTTCTTC. This gives the protein CASSSRHTLAGASVEQFF.

V and J are TRBV20-1 and TRBJ2-1; 12 positions match TRBD2. CDR3 size: 15 residues. V shed 5 bases, J shed 8 bases, and the junction held 10 bases outside the gene matches. From germline, CDR1 is DFQATT and CDR2 SNEGSKA (reference sequence). CDR3 coding DNA: TGCAGTGCTCCCCAAGGACTAGCGGGATCCGATGAGCAGTTCTTC. It specifies CSAPQGLAGSDEQFF.

This clonotype was seen a few times. V gene TRBV13 combines with J gene TRBJ2-5, with D perhaps TRBD2 (5 bases). Trimming took off 3 bases at V and 5 bases at J, with 13 bases between the two ends. Germline loops: CDR1 PRHDT, CDR2 FYEKMQ (reference sequence). The CDR3 extends over 14 amino acids. The CDR3 DNA sequence: TGTGCCAGCAGCTTCAGCTCCCGGAGGGAGACCCAGTACTTC. Protein product: CASSFSSRRETQYF.

V gene TRBV12-3 or TRBV12-4 combines with J gene TRBJ2-1, with 7 bases lining up with TRBD1. CDR3 length: 13 amino acids. V shed 8 bases, J shed 6 bases, and the junction held 7 bases outside the gene matches. The CDR3 loop reads CASGDRVFNEQFF. Here the CDR3 DNA reads TGTGCCAGCGGAGACAGGGTTTTCAATGAGCAGTTCTTC.

The chain is built from TRBV7-8 and TRBJ2-1; the D gene could be TRBD1 or TRBD2 (5 bases each). The CDR3 runs 15 residues. Deletions cut 5 bases from V and 5 bases from J, with 16 bases between. Germline V gene lookup returns CDR1 SGHVS and CDR2 FQNEAQ. DNA of the CDR3: TGTGCCAGCAGCCCCCTTGGGACCTTGAACAATGAGCAGTTCTTC. Translated: CASSPLGTLNNEQFF.

The chain uses TRBV7-2 and TRBJ2-4; 11 bases align to TRBD1. The assigned J gene may be wrong: the sequence end matches TRBJ2-7 better. Germline-derived CDR1 and CDR2 are SGHTA and FQGNSA. The CDR3 contains 15 residues. CDR3 loop: CASSFKGQGASEQYF. CDR3 nucleotides: TGTGCCAGCAGCTTCAAAGGACAGGGGGCGTCCGAGCAGTACTTC.

This chain uses TRBV7-2 with TRBJ1-2; TRBD1 agrees at 7 bases. Germline CDR1 is SGHTA and CDR2 is FQGNSA. The CDR3 covers 15 residues. Germline trimming cut 4 bases from V and 6 bases from J; bases unmatched to any gene: 11. The CDR3 region has the DNA TGTGCCAGCAGCTCCCACCTGACAGGGATGAATGGCTACACCTTC. Translating gives CASSSHLTGMNGYTF.

The chain has TRBV20-1 and TRBJ2-5; TRBD2 matches at 9 bases. This CDR3 spans 14 amino acids. The germline gives CDR1 DFQATT, CDR2 SNEGSKA (reference sequence). After removal of 0 bases from V and 4 bases from J, the junction contained 3 bases not matched to a gene. The DNA of the CDR3 is TGCAGTGCTAGAGAAGGGCGGGGGGGAGAGACCCAGTACTTC. This sequence encodes CSAREGRGGETQYF.

Details on this clonotype: At one boundary the junction diverges from the germline segment, which might be a read error. This chain's CDR3 is CSVEESCEQYF. The CDR3, as DNA: TGCAGCGTTGAAGAGTCCTGCGAGCAGTACTTC. The chain uses TRBV29-1 and TRBJ2-5; D unresolved. Near its end, the DNA agrees better with TRBJ2-7, so the J call may be wrong. The germline V gene has CDR1 SQVTM and CDR2 ANQGSEA. The CDR3 extends over 11 amino acids.

V is TRBV20-1 and J is TRBJ2-7; 8 bases match TRBD1. The germline gives CDR1 DFQATT, CDR2 SNEGSKA (reference sequence). J gave up 7 bases and V 5 bases, and 10 bases lay outside the gene matches. The CDR3 is made up of 13 amino acids. CDR3 sequence: CSASTGVGREQYF. CDR3 DNA: TGCAGTGCTTCGACAGGGGTAGGACGGGAGCAGTACTTC.

The rearrangement joins TRBV4-2 to TRBJ2-3; D perhaps matches TRBD2 (5 bases). Deletions cut 0 bases from V and 1 base from J, with 8 bases between. The CDR3 sequence is 15 residues long. Germline V CDR1 and CDR2: LGHNA, YNFKEQ. CDR3 sequence (DNA): TGTGCCAGCAGCCAAGAAAGCGGAGGCACAGATACGCAGTATTTT. Translating gives CASSQESGGTDTQYF.

The chain is built from TRBV7-9 and TRBJ1-1; D unresolved. Germline assignment: CDR1 SEHNR and CDR2 FQNEAQ (reference sequence). The ends were cut back, 1 base at V and 1 base at J, with 7 bases in the middle. CDR3 length: 14 amino acids. This CDR3 reads CASSLEIGNTEAFF. CDR3 sequence (DNA): TGTGCCAGCAGCTTAGAGATCGGGAACACTGAAGCTTTCTTT.

The chain joins TRBV7-2 to TRBJ2-7; tentatively, D is TRBD1 (6 bases). This CDR3 region has 15 residues. The V and J ends lost 1 base and 7 bases respectively, with 17 bases between them. The germline V gene has CDR1 SGHTA and CDR2 FQGNSA. CDR3: CASSLVQGNLKEQYF. The CDR3 nucleotides are TGTGCCAGCAGCTTAGTTCAGGGGAACTTAAAGGAGCAGTACTTC.

V gene TRBV12-3 or TRBV12-4 combines with J gene TRBJ1-2; no clear D. This CDR3 contains 12 residues. V was cut by 6 bases and J by 7 bases, with 12 bases left in between. The CDR3 DNA sequence: TGTGCCAGCAGAAGAGACTCGGTTGGCTACACCTTC. Its translation: CASRRDSVGYTF.

The chain uses TRBV12-3 or TRBV12-4 and TRBJ2-5, with 9 bases matching TRBD1. With V trimmed by 10 bases and J by 5 bases, 5 bases remained unmatched. The CDR3 contains 12 residues. The CDR3 loop is CATQGAGETQYF. In nucleotides, the CDR3 is TGTGCCACACAGGGGGCGGGGGAGACCCAGTACTTC.

This chain joins TRBV5-6 and TRBJ2-1; 10 bases match TRBD2. The CDR3 spans 16 residues. Trimming at V came to 4 bases and at J to 6 bases, leaving 10 bases not matched to a gene. Per the germline V gene, CDR1 is SGHDT and CDR2 is YYEEEE. The CDR3 loop reads CASSRGIAGGTNEQFF. In DNA, the CDR3 is TGTGCCAGCAGCAGGGGCATAGCGGGAGGCACCAATGAGCAGTTCTTC.

The J gene is TRBJ2-7, the V gene TRBV6-6, with D maybe TRBD2 (6 bases). CDR3 length equals 13 residues. The ends were cut back, 6 bases at V and 4 bases at J, with 13 bases in the middle. Germline-derived CDR1 and CDR2 are MNHNY and SVGAGI (reference sequence). The CDR3 coding sequence is TGTGCCAGCAGGTACGACCGGGAGTACGAGCAGTACTTC. Translated: CASRYDREYEQYF.